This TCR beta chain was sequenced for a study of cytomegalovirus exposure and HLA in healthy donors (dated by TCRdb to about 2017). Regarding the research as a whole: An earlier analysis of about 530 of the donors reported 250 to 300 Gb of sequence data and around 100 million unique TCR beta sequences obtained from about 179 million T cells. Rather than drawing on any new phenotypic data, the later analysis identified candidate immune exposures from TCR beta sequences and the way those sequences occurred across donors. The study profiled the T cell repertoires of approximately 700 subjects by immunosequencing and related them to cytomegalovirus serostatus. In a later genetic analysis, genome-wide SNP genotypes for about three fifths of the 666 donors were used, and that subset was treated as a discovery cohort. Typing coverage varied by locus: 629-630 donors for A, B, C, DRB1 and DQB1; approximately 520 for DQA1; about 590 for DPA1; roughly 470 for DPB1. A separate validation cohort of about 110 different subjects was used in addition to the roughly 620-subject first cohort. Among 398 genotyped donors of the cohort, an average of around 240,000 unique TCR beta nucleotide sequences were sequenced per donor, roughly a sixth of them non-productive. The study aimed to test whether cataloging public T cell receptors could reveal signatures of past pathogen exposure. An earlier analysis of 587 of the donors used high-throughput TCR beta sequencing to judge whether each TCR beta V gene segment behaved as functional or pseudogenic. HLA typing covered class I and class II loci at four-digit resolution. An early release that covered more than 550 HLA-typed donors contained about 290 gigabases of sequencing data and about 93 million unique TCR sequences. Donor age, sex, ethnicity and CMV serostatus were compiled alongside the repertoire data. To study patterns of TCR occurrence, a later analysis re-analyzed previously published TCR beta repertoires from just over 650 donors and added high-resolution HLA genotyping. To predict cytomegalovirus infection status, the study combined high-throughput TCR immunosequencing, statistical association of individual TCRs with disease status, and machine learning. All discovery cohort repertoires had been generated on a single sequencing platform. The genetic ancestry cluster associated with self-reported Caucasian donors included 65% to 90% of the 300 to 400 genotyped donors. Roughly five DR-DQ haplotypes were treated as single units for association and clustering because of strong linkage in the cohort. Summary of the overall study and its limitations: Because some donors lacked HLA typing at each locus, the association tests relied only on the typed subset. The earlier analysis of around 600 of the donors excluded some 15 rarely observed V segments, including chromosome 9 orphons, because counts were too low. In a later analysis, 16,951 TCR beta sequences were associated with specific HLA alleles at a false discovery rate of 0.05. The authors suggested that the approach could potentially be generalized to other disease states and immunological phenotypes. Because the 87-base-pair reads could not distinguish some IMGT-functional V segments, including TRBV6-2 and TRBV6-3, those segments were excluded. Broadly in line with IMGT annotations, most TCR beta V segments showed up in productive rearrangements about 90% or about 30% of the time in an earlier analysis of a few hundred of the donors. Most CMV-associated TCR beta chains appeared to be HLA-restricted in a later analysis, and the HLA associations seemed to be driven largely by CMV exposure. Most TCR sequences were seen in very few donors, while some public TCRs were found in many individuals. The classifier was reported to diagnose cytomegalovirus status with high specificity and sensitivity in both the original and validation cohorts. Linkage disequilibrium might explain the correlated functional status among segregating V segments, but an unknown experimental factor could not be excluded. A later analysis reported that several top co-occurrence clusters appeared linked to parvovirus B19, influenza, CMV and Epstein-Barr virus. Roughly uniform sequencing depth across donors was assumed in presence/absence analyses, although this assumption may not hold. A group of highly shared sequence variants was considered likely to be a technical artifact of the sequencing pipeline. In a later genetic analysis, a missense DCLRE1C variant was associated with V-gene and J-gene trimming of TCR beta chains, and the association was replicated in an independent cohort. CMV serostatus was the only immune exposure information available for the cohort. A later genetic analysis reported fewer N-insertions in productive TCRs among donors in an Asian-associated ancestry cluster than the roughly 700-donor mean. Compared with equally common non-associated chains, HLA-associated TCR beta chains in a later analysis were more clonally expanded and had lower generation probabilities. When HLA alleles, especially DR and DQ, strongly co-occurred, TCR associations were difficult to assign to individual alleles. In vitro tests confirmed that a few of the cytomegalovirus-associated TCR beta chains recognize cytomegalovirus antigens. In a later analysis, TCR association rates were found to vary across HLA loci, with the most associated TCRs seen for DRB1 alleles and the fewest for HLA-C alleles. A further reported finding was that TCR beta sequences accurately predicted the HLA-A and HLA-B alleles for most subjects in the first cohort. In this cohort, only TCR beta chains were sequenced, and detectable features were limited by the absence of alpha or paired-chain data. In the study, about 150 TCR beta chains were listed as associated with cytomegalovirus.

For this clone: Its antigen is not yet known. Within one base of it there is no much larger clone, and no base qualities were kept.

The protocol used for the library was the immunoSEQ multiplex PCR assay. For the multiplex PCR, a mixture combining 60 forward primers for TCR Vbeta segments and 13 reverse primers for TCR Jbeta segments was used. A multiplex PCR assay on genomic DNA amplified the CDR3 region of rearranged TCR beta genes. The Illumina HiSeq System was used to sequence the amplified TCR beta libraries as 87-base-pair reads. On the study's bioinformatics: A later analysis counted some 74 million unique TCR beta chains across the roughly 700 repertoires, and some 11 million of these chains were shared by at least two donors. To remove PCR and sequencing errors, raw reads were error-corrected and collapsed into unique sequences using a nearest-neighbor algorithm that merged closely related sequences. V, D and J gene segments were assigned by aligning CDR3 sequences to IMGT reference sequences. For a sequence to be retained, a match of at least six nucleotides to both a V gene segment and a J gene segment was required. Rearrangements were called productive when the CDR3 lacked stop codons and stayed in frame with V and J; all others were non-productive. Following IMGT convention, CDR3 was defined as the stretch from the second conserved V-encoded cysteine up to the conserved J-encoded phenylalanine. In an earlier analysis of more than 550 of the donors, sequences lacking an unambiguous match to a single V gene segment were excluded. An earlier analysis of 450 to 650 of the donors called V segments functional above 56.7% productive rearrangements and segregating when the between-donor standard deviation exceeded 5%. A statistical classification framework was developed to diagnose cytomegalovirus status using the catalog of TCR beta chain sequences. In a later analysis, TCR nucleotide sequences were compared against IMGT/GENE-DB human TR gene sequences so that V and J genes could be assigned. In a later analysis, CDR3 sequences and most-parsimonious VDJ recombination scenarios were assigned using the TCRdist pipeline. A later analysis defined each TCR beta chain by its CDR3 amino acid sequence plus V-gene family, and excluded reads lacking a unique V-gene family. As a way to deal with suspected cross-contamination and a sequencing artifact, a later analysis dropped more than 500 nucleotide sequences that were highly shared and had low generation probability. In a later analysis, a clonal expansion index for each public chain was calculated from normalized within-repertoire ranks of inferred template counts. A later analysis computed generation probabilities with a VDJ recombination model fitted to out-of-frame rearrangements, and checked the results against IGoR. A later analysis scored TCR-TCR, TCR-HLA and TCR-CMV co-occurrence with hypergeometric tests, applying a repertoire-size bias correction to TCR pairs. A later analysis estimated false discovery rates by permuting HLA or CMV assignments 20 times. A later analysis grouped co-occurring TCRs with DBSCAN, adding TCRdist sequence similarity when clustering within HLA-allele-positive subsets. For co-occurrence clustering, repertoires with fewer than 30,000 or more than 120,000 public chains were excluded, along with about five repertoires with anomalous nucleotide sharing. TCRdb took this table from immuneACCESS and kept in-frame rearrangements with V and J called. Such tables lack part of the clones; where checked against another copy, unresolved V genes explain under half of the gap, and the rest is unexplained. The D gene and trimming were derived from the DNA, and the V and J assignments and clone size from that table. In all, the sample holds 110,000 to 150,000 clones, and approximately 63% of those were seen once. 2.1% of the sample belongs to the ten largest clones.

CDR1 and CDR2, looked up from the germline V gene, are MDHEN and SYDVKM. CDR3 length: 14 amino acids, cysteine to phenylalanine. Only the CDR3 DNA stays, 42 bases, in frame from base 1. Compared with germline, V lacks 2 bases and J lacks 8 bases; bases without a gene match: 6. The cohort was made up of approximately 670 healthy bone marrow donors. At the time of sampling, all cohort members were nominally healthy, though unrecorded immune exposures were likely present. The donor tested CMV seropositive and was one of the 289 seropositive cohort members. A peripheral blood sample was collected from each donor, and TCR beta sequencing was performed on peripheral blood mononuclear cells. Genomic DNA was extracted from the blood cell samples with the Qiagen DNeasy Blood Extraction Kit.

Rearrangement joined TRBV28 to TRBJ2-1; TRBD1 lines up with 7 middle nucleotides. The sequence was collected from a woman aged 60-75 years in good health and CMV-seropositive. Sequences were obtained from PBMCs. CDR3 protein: CASSLQGVSHEQFF. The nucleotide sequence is TGTGCCAGCAGTTTACAGGGGGTGTCTCATGAGCAGTTCTTC.